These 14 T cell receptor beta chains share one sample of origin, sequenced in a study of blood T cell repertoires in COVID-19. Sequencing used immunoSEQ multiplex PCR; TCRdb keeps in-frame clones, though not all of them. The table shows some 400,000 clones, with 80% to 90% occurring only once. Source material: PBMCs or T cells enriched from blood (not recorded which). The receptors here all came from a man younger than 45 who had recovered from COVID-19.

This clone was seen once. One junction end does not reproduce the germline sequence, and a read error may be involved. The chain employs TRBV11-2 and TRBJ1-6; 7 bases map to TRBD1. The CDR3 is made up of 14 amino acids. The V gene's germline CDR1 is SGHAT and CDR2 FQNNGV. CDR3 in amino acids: CASTLQGTNSPLHF. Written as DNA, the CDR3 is TGTGCCAGCACCTTACAGGGGACGAATTCACCCCTCCACTTT.

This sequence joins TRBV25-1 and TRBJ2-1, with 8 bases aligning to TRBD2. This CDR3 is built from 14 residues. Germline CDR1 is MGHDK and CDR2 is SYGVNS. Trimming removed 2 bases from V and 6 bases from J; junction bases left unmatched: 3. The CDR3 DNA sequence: TGTGCCAGCAGTGAAAGCGGGAGTCGCAATGAGCAGTTCTTC. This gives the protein CASSESGSRNEQFF.

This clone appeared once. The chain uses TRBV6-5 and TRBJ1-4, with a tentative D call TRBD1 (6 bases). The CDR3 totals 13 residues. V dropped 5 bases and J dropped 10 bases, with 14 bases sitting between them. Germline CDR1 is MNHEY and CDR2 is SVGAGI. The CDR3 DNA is TGTGCCAGCAGTCCCTGGACAGCCCGAAAACTGTTTTTT. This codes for CASSPWTARKLFF.

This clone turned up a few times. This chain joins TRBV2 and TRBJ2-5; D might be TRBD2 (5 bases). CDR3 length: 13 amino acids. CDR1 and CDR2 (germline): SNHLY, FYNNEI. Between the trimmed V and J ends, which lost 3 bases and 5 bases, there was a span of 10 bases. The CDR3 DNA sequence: TGTGCCAGCAGTGATTTGAGGGATGAGACCCAGTACTTC. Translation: CASSDLRDETQYF. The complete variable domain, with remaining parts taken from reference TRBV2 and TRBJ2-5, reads EPEVTQTPSHQVTQMGQEVILRCVPISNHLYFYWYRQILGQKVEFLVSFYNNEISEKSEIFDDQFSVERPDGSNFTLKIRSTKLEDSAMYFCASSDLRDETQYFGPGTRLLVL.

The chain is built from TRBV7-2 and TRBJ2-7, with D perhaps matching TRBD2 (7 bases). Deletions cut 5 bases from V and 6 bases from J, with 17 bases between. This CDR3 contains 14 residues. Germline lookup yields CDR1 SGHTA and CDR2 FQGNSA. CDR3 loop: CASSQIRGALEQYF. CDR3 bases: TGTGCCAGCAGCCAGATCCGGGGGGCTCTCGAGCAGTACTTC.

For the CDR3, the DNA is TGTGCCAGCAGCTTGCTGGACAGCCATAGCAATCAGCCCCAGCATTTT. Translated: CASSLLDSHSNQPQHF. The J gene is TRBJ1-5, the V gene TRBV7-6; possible D gene TRBD1, 6 bases. Germline CDR1 and CDR2: SGHVS and FNYEAQ. CDR3 size: 16 residues. V lost 3 bases and J lost 0, with 12 bases in between.

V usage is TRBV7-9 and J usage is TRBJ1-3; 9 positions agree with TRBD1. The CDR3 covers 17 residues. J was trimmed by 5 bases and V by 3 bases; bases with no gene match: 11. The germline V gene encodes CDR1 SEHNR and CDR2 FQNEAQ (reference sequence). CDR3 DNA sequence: TGTGCCAGCAGCTTCTTTACAGGGGGCATTTCGAGAAACACCATATATTTT. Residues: CASSFFTGGISRNTIYF.

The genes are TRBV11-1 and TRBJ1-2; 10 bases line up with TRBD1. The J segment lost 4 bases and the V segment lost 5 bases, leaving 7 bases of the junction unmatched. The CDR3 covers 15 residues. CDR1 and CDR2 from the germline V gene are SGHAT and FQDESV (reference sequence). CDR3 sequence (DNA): TGTGCCAGCAGCCGATCGACAGGGGGCATCTATGGCTACACCTTC. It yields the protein CASSRSTGGIYGYTF.

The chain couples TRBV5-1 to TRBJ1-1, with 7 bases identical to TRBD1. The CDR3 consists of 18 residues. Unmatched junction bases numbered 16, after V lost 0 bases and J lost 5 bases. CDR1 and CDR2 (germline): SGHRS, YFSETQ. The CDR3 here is CASSLAKTGRAVGTEAFF. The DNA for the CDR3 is TGCGCCAGCAGCTTGGCGAAGACAGGGCGGGCGGTAGGGACTGAAGCTTTCTTT.

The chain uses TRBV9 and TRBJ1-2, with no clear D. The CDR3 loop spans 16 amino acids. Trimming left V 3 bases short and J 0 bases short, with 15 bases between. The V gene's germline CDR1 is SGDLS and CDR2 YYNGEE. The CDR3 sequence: CASSEGGWGANYGYTF. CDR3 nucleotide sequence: TGTGCCAGCAGCGAGGGAGGGTGGGGTGCTAACTATGGCTACACCTTC. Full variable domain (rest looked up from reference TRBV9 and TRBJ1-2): DSGVTQTPKHLITATGQRVTLRCSPRSGDLSVYWYQQSLDQGLQFLIQYYNGEERAKGNILERFSAQQFPDLHSELNLSSLELGDSALYFCASSEGGWGANYGYTFGSGTRLTVV.

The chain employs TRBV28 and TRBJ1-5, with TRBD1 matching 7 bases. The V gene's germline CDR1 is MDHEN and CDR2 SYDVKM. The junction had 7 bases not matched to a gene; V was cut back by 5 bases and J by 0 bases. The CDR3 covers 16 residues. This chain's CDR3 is CASSPGTDYSNQPQHF. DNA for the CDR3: TGTGCCAGCAGTCCCGGGACAGATTATAGCAATCAGCCCCAGCATTTT. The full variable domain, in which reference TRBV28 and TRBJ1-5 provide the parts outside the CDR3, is DVKVTQSSRYLVKRTGEKVFLECVQDMDHENMFWYRQDPGLGLRLIYFSYDVKMKEKGDIPEGYSVSREKKERFSLILESASTNQTSMYLCASSPGTDYSNQPQHFGDGTRLSIL.

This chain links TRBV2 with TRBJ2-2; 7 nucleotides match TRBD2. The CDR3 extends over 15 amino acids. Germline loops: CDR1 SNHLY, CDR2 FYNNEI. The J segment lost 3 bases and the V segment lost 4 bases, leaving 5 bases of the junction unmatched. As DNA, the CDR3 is TGTGCCAGCAGTGGGGAGGGACTTTACACCGGGGAGCTGTTTTTT. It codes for CASSGEGLYTGELFF.

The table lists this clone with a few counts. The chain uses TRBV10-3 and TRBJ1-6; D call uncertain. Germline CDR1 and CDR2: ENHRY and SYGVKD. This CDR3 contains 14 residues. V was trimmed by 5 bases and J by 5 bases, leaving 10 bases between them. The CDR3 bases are TGTGCCATCAGTCCCGGGCGGGATAATTCACCCCTCCACTTT. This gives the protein CAISPGRDNSPLHF.

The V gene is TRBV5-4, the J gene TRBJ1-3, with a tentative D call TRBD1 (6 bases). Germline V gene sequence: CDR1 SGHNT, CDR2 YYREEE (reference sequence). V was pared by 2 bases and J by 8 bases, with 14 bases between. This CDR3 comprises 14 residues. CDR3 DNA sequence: TGTGCCAGCAGCTTACAGGGTAGTTCCGACACCATATATTTT. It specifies CASSLQGSSDTIYF.